This T cell receptor beta chain appears in the sequencing data of a study of early T cells in non-severe SARS-CoV-2 infection. Study at large: Chains from this unsorted whole-blood bulk RNA could not be paired.

The germline V gene encodes CDR1 SGHAT and CDR2 FQNNGV. The CDR3 loop spans 14 amino acids. V shed 6 bases, J shed 9 bases, and the junction held 10 bases outside the gene matches. The TCR library protocol was used to attach unique molecular identifiers. These identifiers were attached to individual cDNA molecules. Via MiXCR, TCRdb re-called the 5' RACE reads, giving one row per CDR3 protein. The repertoire includes 40,000 to 60,000 distinct CDR3 sequences, about 9.2% of them detected once, and over 6.5% sits in the top ten. The sample holds many counts of this clonotype. The receptor's source is an adult who was a healthcare worker with PCR-confirmed SARS-CoV-2 infection or an uninfected control (not recorded which). The chain joins TRBV11-2 to TRBJ2-5, with 10 bases aligning to TRBD2. The sample was whole blood. The CDR3 is CASSGLAARMAQYF. The DNA of the CDR3 is TGTGCCAGCAGTGGACTAGCGGCCCGAATGGCCCAGTACTTC.